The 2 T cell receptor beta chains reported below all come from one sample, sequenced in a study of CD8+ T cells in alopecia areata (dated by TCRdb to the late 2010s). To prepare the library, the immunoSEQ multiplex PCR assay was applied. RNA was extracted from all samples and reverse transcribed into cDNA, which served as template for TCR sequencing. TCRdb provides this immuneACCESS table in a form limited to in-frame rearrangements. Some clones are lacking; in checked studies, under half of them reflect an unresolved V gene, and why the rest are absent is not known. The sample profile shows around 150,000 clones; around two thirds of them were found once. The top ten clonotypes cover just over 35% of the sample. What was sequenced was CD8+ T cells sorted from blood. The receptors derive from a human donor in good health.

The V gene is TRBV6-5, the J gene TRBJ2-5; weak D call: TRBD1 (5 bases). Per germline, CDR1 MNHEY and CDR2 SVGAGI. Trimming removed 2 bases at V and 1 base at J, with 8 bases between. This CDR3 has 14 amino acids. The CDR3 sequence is CASSYGAVQETQYF. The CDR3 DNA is TGTGCCAGCAGTTACGGGGCAGTCCAAGAGACCCAGTACTTC.

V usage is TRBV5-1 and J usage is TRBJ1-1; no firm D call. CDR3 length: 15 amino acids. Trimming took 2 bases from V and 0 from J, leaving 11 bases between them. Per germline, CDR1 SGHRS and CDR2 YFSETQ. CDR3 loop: CASSFYSLMNTEAFF. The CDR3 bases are TGCGCCAGCAGCTTCTACAGTCTAATGAACACTGAAGCTTTCTTT.